This T cell receptor (beta chain) was captured in a study of regulatory T cells in long-lasting Graves disease. There are many counts of this clonotype. Arm-PCR of CDR3 regions with iRepertoire HTBI primers generated TCR beta libraries. TCRdb processed the multiplex PCR reads anew with MiXCR; each CDR3 protein has one entry. This table holds a few hundred thousand distinct CDR3 sequences, roughly 18% found once. With V trimmed by 3 bases and J by 11 bases, 8 bases remained unmatched. The CDR3 spans 13 residues. Time point denoted: newly diagnosed GD, antithyroid drugs for less than 3 months. From PBMCs, RNA was extracted and then used to make the TCR library. These data were likewise used in another study, on T cells in Graves' hyperthyroidism and ophthalmopathy.

The source was peripheral blood mononuclear cells (PBMCs), collected at new diagnosis, from a patient treated with antithyroid drugs. The receptor comes from a woman aged 25 to 39 with Graves disease. The chain couples TRBV12-3 or TRBV12-4 to TRBJ1-1, with TRBD1 matching over 8 bases. The CDR3 DNA is TGTGCCAGCAGTTTTGGGCAGGGGGCTTGGGCTTTCTTT. Translating it yields CASSFGQGAWAFF.